This TCR beta chain is drawn from a study of CD8+CD57+ T cells in acquired aplastic anemia. Turning to the study itself: Mean yield of DNA from sorted CD4+ and CD8+ cells was roughly 3.2 ug.

The study profiled TCR beta VDJ and CDR3 using genomic DNA as template. TCRdb re-analysed the reads in MiXCR, keeping a single row per CDR3 protein. The data show a few hundred thousand distinct CDR3 sequences, roughly 61% seen once. The authors sequenced patients whose flow cytometry had shown CD8+CD57+ cell expansion. This clonotype was detected once. The source is a human donor with aplastic anemia. Sequenced material: sorted CD4+, CD8+, or CD8+CD57+ T cells (not recorded which) from PBMCs.

CDR3 sequence reads: CASNREVEDTQYF. The CDR3 DNA follows: TGTGCCAGCAACAGGGAAGTGGAAGATACGCAGTATTTT. The chain couples TRBV9 to TRBJ2-3; D might be TRBD1 (6 bases). V was pared by 6 bases and J by 5 bases, with 13 bases between. The CDR3 covers 13 residues. The germline V gene encodes CDR1 SGDLS and CDR2 YYNGEE.